Below, 25 T cell receptor beta chains from the same sample are listed, as sequenced in a study of blood T cells in healthy people across ages. With a J-beta primer mix and a sample-barcoded 5' primer, a second PCR ran about 6 to 11 cycles. TCRdb ran MiXCR on the 5' RACE reads and lists one entry per CDR3 protein. This table has roughly 790,000 distinct CDR3 sequences, more than 40% appearing once. Sequencing was performed on blood. These receptors all come from a woman aged 55 to 70 in good health.

A few counts support this clonotype. The CDR3 here is CASSQAGQAFTANEKLFF. CDR3 coding DNA: TGTGCCAGCAGCCAAGCCGGACAGGCATTTACTGCTAATGAAAAACTGTTTTTT. The chain employs TRBV4-2 and TRBJ1-4; 7 bases match TRBD1. The CDR3 consists of 18 residues. J was trimmed by 3 bases and V by 1 base; bases with no gene match: 11. Germline CDR1 and CDR2: LGHNA and YNFKEQ.

The chain has TRBV7-2 and TRBJ1-5, with D perhaps TRBD1 (5 bases). Between the trimmed V and J ends, which lost 6 bases and 0 bases, there was a span of 12 bases. In germline, CDR1 is SGHTA, CDR2 FQGNSA. This CDR3 has 15 residues. The CDR3 DNA reads as TGTGCCAGCAGTTCGACAGAGTATAGCAATCAGCCCCAGCATTTT. This translates into CASSSTEYSNQPQHF.

The V and J genes are TRBV9 and TRBJ2-3; no clear D gene. The CDR3 spans 16 residues. The V end was cut by 4 bases, the J end by 8 bases, with 23 bases between. The germline CDR1 and CDR2 sequences are SGDLS and YYNGEE. The CDR3 reads CASSPPGRTSSGTQYF. CDR3 in DNA: TGTGCCAGCAGCCCACCCGGACGGACCAGCTCTGGTACGCAGTATTTT.

The chain uses TRBV7-8 and TRBJ2-1, with 12 positions matching TRBD2. Trimming cost V 2 bases and J 10 bases; bases outside gene matches: 6. The CDR3 has 15 amino acids. Germline V gives CDR1 SGHVS, CDR2 FQNEAQ. The CDR3 loop reads CASSLRLAGASEQFF. Written as DNA, the CDR3 is TGTGCCAGCAGCTTAAGACTAGCGGGAGCATCCGAGCAGTTCTTC.

The table lists this clonotype with many counts. The rearrangement joins TRBV12-3 or TRBV12-4 to TRBJ2-1; 13 bases line up with TRBD2. V lost 6 bases and J lost 6; bases outside the gene matches: 5. The length of the CDR3 is 15 residues. The CDR3 DNA reads as TGTGCCAGCAGCCTCACTAGCGGGAGGGTCAATGAGCAGTTCTTC. This codes for CASSLTSGRVNEQFF.

This clonotype was seen a single time. This chain uses TRBV7-9 with TRBJ1-5; D is unclear. Germline V gene lookup returns CDR1 SEHNR and CDR2 FQNEAQ (reference sequence). V lost 6 bases to trimming and J lost 4 bases, with 7 bases between them. This CDR3 has 12 amino acids. The CDR3 loop is CASRGENQPQHF. CDR3 DNA: TGTGCCAGCAGGGGAGAGAATCAGCCCCAGCATTTT.

This clonotype was counted ten times or more. The V call is TRBV29-1, the J call TRBJ2-3; no clear D. The CDR3 totals 11 residues. The ends were cut back, 6 bases at V and 6 bases at J, with 10 bases in the middle. The germline CDR1 and CDR2 sequences are SQVTM and ANQGSEA. This CDR3 is CSVPSRDTQYF. DNA of the CDR3: TGCAGCGTCCCCTCACGGGATACGCAGTATTTT.

This clonotype was seen a single time. The chain combines TRBV6-5 with TRBJ1-1; D is perhaps TRBD1 (6 bases). CDR3 length: 16 residues. With 0 bases removed from V and 1 base from J, the gap between germline ends came to 12 bases. The germline V gene encodes CDR1 MNHEY and CDR2 SVGAGI. The CDR3 nucleotides read TGTGCCAGCAGTTACTCGATGACAGGCGGGAACACTGAAGCTTTCTTT. It is translated as CASSYSMTGGNTEAFF.

This clonotype was counted ten times or more. The V and J genes are TRBV20-1 and TRBJ1-2; D gene unclear. CDR3 length equals 13 residues. Trimming removed 0 bases from V and 2 bases from J, with 7 bases in between. Germline assignment: CDR1 DFQATT and CDR2 SNEGSKA (reference sequence). CDR3 bases: TGCAGTGCTAGAGATGTGAAGAACTATGGCTACACCTTC. Translating it yields CSARDVKNYGYTF.

This rearrangement joins TRBV7-9 to TRBJ2-4; a weak D match, TRBD1 (6 bases). The assigned J gene may be wrong: the sequence end matches TRBJ2-5 better. The CDR3 consists of 14 residues. The germline V gene encodes CDR1 SEHNR and CDR2 FQNEAQ (reference sequence). As DNA, the CDR3 is TGTGCCAGCAGCTGGAGACAGGCACAAGAGACCCAGTACTTC. Its translation is CASSWRQAQETQYF.

Only a few counts were recorded for this clonotype. This chain joins TRBV18 and TRBJ2-7; 8 bases fit TRBD2. CDR1 is KGHSH, CDR2 LQKENI, per germline. This CDR3 region has 13 residues. With V trimmed by 2 bases and J by 5 bases, 2 bases remained unmatched. CDR3 loop: CASSPMTSDEQYF. In DNA form, the CDR3 reads TGTGCCAGCTCACCAATGACTAGCGACGAGCAGTACTTC.

This rearrangement joins TRBV29-1 to TRBJ2-1, with 12 nucleotides matching TRBD2. This CDR3 is 16 amino acids long. J gave up 8 bases and V 7 bases, and 15 bases lay outside the gene matches. The germline V gene encodes CDR1 SQVTM and CDR2 ANQGSEA. CDR3: CSAWELAGGLGDEQFF. For the CDR3, the DNA is TGCAGCGCCTGGGAGCTAGCGGGGGGGTTGGGAGATGAGCAGTTCTTC.

This chain joins TRBV20-1 and TRBJ2-7, with TRBD2 matching over 13 bases. Losses at the gene ends were 4 bases for V and 2 bases for J; bases not matched to a gene: 2. The CDR3 covers 14 residues. Germline CDR1 reads DFQATT; CDR2 reads SNEGSKA (reference sequence). The CDR3 nucleotides read TGCAGTGCTACCGGGACTAGCGGGACCTACGAGCAGTACTTC. This codes for CSATGTSGTYEQYF.

In the case of this clonotype: Just one base apart from a much larger clone, this may be a read error. The V call is TRBV29-1, the J call TRBJ2-1, with 7 bases aligning to TRBD1. Trimming at V came to 7 bases and at J to 13 bases, leaving 13 bases not matched to a gene. The CDR3 is 12 amino acids. Per germline, CDR1 SQVTM and CDR2 ANQGSEA. The CDR3 bases are TGCAGCGCATCGGGACAGATGGAGACCCAGTTCTTC. This encodes CSASGQMETQFF.

The chain carries TRBV20-1 and TRBJ1-1; D is perhaps TRBD1 (5 bases). Germline values: CDR1 DFQATT, CDR2 SNEGSKA (reference sequence). CDR3 size: 13 residues. Trimming cost V 2 bases and J 3 bases, with 10 bases left between them. The CDR3 region is CSARNLGDTEAFF. As DNA, the CDR3 is TGCAGTGCTAGAAACTTGGGGGACACTGAAGCTTTCTTT.

As concerns this clonotype: A read error is possible here, since a much larger clone lies one base away. Here the CDR3 reads CASSEGTPYQETQFF. For the CDR3, the DNA is TGTGCCAGCAGTGAGGGGACACCGTACCAAGAGACCCAGTTCTTC. The genes are TRBV9 and TRBJ2-1; D is possibly TRBD1 (6 bases). V was shortened by 5 bases and J by 13 bases, with 25 bases between the two germline ends. Germline lookup yields CDR1 SGDLS and CDR2 YYNGEE. CDR3 length equals 15 residues.

The chain uses TRBV11-3 and TRBJ2-1; 9 bases align to TRBD2. The CDR3 covers 17 residues. V gave up 5 bases and J gave up 5 bases; unmatched junction bases: 13. CDR1 and CDR2 (germline): SGHNT, YENEEA. Here the CDR3 reads CASSPGGLASGDNEQFF. The CDR3 DNA is TGTGCCAGCAGCCCAGGTGGGTTGGCTAGCGGGGACAATGAGCAGTTCTTC. Variable domain in full (rest from reference TRBV11-3 and TRBJ2-1): EAGVVQSPRYKIIEKKQPVAFWCNPISGHNTLYWYLQNLGQGPELLIRYENEEAVDDSQLPKDRFSAERLKGVDSTLKIQPAELGDSAVYLCASSPGGLASGDNEQFFGPGTRLTVL.

The chain employs TRBV21-1 and TRBJ1-5; the D call of TRBD1 is as the table states it, not checked on the DNA. TRBV21-1 is deemed a pseudogene. This CDR3 contains 18 residues. CDR3 DNA: TGTGCCAGCAGCAAAGGAAGCCCGACCCGGGACAAGAGTCAGCCCCAGCATTTT. Protein product: CASSKGSPTRDKSQPQHF.

This clonotype was seen a few times. This sequence joins TRBV5-6 and TRBJ2-5, with 11 positions matching TRBD1. V was clipped by 3 bases and J by 5 bases; unmatched bases: 9. There are 16 residues in the CDR3. Germline V gives CDR1 SGHDT, CDR2 YYEEEE. CDR3 nucleotide sequence: TGTGCCAGCAGCTACTCCGGACAGGGGGCTGTGGAGACCCAGTACTTC. Translation gives CASSYSGQGAVETQYF.

The V call is TRBV7-2, the J call TRBJ2-1, with TRBD2 identical over 12 bases. V was clipped by 2 bases and J by 6 bases; unmatched bases: 8. The CDR3 is 17 amino acids. Germline CDR1 SGHTA, CDR2 FQGNSA. The CDR3 is CASSLRSGLAGRNEQFF. The CDR3 nucleotides read TGTGCCAGCAGCTTAAGGTCGGGACTAGCGGGTCGCAATGAGCAGTTCTTC.

This sequence joins TRBV10-3 and TRBJ2-3; 7 bases agree with TRBD2. V gave up 4 bases and J gave up 2 bases; unmatched junction bases: 9. The CDR3 covers 16 residues. Germline loops: CDR1 ENHRY, CDR2 SYGVKD. The CDR3 region is CAISVTVGTNTDTQYF. The CDR3 DNA reads TGTGCCATCAGTGTCACAGTAGGGACTAACACAGATACGCAGTATTTT.

The J gene is TRBJ2-7, the V gene TRBV6-6; the match to TRBD2 covers 7 bases. The V gene's germline CDR1 is MNHNY and CDR2 SVGAGI (reference sequence). V shed 6 bases and J 1 base; nucleotides not matched to a gene: 9. The CDR3 loop spans 15 amino acids. The CDR3 DNA reads TGTGCCAGCAGAATCCAGCGGGACCGTTCCTACGAGCAGTACTTC. Translation: CASRIQRDRSYEQYF.

V is TRBV4-3 and J is TRBJ1-2, with a possible D match to TRBD1 (6 bases). Trimming removed 1 base at V and 4 bases at J, with 10 bases between. This CDR3 is 14 amino acids long. CDR1 and CDR2 (germline): LGHNA, YSLEER. The CDR3 DNA reads as TGCGCCAGCAGCCAAGCGATACAGGGCTATGGCTACACCTTC. This codes for CASSQAIQGYGYTF.

This clonotype has a handful of counts. The rearrangement links TRBV6-7 to TRBJ2-5; D is possibly TRBD1 (5 bases). TRBV6-7 is given ORF status, its function remaining uncertain. This CDR3 spans 14 amino acids. V was trimmed by 7 bases and J by 0 bases, leaving 12 bases between them. CDR3 DNA sequence: TGTGCCAGCATTTCAAGGGGCCACCAAGAGACCCAGTACTTC. It yields the protein CASISRGHQETQYF.

This clonotype was seen a handful of times. CDR3 in amino acids: CASYASGSYNEQFF. The CDR3 region has the DNA TGTGCCAGCTATGCTAGCGGGAGTTACAATGAGCAGTTCTTC. V and J are TRBV6-2 or TRBV6-3 and TRBJ2-1; 10 bases match TRBD2. This CDR3 region has 14 residues. Germline V gene data show CDR1 as MNHEY and CDR2 as SVGEGT. V shed 8 bases and J 4 bases; nucleotides not matched to a gene: 5.